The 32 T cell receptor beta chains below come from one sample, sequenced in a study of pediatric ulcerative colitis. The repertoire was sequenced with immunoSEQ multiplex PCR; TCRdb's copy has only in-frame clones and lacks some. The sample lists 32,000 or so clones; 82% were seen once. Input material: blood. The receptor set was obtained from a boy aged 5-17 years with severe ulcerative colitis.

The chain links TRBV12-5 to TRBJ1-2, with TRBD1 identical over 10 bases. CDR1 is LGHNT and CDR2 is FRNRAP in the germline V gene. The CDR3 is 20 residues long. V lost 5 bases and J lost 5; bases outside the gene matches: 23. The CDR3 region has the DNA TGTGCTAGTGGTCCAACCGGGACAGGGGTTCGGTTTTTTCGGGTGTATGGCTACACCTTC. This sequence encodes CASGPTGTGVRFFRVYGYTF.

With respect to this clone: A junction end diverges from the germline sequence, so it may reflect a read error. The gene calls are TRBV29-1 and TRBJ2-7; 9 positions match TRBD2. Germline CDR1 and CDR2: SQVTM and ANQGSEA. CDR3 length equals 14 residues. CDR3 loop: CSVEGIAGENEQYF. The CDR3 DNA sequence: TGCAGCGTAGAAGGGATAGCGGGGGAGAACGAGCAGTACTTC.

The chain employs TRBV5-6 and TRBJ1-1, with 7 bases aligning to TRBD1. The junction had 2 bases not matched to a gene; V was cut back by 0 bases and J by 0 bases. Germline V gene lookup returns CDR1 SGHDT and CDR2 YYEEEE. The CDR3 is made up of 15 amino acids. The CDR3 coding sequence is TGTGCCAGCAGCTTGGGGACAGGTCTGAACACTGAAGCTTTCTTT. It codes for CASSLGTGLNTEAFF.

CDR3 nucleotide sequence: TGCGCCAGCAGCTTTGGGGGAGGGCTCGACCTCTATGGCTACACCTTC. Its protein is CASSFGGGLDLYGYTF. This chain links TRBV5-1 with TRBJ1-2, with a tentative D call TRBD1 (5 bases). Germline V CDR1 and CDR2: SGHRS, YFSETQ. Trimming removed 2 bases from V and 4 bases from J, with 18 bases in between. The CDR3 is 16 residues long. Full variable domain (rest looked up from reference TRBV5-1 and TRBJ1-2): KAGVTQTPRYLIKTRGQQVTLSCSPISGHRSVSWYQQTPGQGLQFLFEYFSETQRNKGNFPGRFSGRQFSNSRSEMNVSTLELGDSALYLCASSFGGGLDLYGYTFGSGTRLTVV.

The CDR3 here is CAISGAGDTGELFF. The CDR3 nucleotides read TGTGCCATCAGTGGAGCGGGGGACACCGGGGAGCTGTTTTTT. This chain uses TRBV10-3 with TRBJ2-2; 8 bases map to TRBD2. Germline V gene data show CDR1 as ENHRY and CDR2 as SYGVKD. CDR3 size: 14 residues. The junction had 1 base not matched to a gene; V was cut back by 4 bases and J by 3 bases.

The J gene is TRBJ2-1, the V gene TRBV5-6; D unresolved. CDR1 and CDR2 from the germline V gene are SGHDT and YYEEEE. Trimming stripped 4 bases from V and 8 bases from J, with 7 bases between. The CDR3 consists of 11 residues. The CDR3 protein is CASSRRDEQFF. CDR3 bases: TGTGCCAGCAGCCGACGTGATGAGCAGTTCTTC.

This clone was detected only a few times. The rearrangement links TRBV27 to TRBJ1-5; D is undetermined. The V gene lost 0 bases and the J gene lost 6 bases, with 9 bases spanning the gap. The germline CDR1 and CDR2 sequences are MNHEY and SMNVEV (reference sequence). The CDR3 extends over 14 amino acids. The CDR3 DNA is TGTGCCAGCAGTTTATCAGAGTCTGGTCAGCCCCAGCATTTT. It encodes CASSLSESGQPQHF.

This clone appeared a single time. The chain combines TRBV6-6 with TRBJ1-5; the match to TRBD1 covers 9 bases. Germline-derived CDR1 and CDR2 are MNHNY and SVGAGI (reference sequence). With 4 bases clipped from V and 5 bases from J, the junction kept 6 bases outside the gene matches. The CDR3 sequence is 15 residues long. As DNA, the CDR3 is TGTGCCAGCAGTTGGGCGGACAGGGGTTATCAGCCCCAGCATTTT. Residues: CASSWADRGYQPQHF.

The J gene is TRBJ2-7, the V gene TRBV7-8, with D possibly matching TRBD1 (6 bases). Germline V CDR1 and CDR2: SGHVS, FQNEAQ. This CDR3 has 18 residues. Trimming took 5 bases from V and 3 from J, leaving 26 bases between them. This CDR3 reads CASSPTTPFVRGGYEQYF. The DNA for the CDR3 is TGTGCCAGCAGCCCTACCACCCCCTTCGTAAGAGGGGGCTACGAGCAGTACTTC.

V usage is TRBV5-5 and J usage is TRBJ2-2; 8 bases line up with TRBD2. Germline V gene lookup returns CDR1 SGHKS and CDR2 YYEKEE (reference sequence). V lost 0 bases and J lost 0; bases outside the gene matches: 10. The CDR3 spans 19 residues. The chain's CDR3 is CASSLVRLLRGANTGELFF. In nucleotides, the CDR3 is TGTGCCAGCAGCTTGGTTCGGCTTTTGCGGGGGGCGAACACCGGGGAGCTGTTTTTT.

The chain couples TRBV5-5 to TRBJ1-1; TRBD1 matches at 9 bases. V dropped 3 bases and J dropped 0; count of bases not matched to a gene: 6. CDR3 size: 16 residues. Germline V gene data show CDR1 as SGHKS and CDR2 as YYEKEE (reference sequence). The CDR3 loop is CASSWTGESLNTEAFF. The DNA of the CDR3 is TGTGCCAGCAGCTGGACAGGGGAATCGTTGAACACTGAAGCTTTCTTT.

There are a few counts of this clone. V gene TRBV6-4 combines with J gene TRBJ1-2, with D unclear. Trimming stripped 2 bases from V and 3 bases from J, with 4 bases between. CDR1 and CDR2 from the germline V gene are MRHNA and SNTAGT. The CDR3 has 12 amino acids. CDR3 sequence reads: CASSDPDYGYTF. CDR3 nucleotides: TGTGCCAGCAGTGACCCTGACTATGGCTACACCTTC.

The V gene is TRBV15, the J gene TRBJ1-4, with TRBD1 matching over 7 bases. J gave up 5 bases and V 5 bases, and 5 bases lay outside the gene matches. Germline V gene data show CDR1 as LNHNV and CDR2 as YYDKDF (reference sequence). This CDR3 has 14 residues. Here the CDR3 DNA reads TGTGCCACCAGCCCTAGGGACAGAAATGAAAAACTGTTTTTT. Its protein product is CATSPRDRNEKLFF.

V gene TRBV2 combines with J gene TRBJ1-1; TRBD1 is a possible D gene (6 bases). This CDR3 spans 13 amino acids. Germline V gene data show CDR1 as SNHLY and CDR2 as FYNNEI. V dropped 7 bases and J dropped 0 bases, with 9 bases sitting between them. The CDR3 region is CASNGGLNTEAFF. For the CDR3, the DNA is TGTGCCAGCAATGGGGGCCTGAACACTGAAGCTTTCTTT. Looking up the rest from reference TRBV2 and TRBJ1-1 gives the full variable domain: EPEVTQTPSHQVTQMGQEVILRCVPISNHLYFYWYRQILGQKVEFLVSFYNNEISEKSEIFDDQFSVERPDGSNFTLKIRSTKLEDSAMYFCASNGGLNTEAFFGQGTRLTVV.

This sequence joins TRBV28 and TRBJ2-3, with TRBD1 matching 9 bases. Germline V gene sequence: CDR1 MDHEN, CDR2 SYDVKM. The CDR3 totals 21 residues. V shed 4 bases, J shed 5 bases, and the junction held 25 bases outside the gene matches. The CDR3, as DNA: TGTGCCAGCAGTTCCGCAGTCTCGGTTGGGGACAGGGAAATAGGTAGAGATACGCAGTATTTT. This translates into CASSSAVSVGDREIGRDTQYF.

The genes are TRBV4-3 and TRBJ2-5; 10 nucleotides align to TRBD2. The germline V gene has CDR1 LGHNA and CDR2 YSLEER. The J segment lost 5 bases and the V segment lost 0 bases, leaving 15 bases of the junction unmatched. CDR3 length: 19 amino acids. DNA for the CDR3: TGCGCCAGCAGCCAAGATCGGTCCGCTAGCGGGGGCCTCGGGGAGACCCAGTACTTC. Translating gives CASSQDRSASGGLGETQYF.

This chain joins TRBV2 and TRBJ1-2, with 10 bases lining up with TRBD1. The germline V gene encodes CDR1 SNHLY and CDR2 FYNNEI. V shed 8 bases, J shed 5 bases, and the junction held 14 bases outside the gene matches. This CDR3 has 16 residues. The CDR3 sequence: CASSLEQGQGLYGYTF. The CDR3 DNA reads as TGTGCCAGCTCCCTTGAACAGGGACAGGGGTTGTATGGCTACACCTTC.

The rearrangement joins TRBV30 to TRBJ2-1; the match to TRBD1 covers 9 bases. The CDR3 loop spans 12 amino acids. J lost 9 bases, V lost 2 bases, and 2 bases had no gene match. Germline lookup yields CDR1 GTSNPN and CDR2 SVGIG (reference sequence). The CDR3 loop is CAWSYRGREQFF. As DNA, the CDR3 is TGTGCCTGGAGTTACAGGGGGCGTGAGCAGTTCTTC.

The CDR3 sequence: CASSPVNRVTNTEAFF. CDR3 DNA sequence: TGTGCCAGCTCACCGGTTAACAGGGTCACGAACACTGAAGCTTTCTTT. V and J are TRBV18 and TRBJ1-1; D is possibly TRBD1 (6 bases). With 3 bases removed from V and 1 base from J, the gap between germline ends came to 15 bases. CDR3 length: 16 residues. Germline CDR1 KGHSH, CDR2 LQKENI.

DNA for the CDR3: TGTGCCACCAGCAAGGAAGGGGCGGGATACGAGCAGTACTTC. Translated: CATSKEGAGYEQYF. J is TRBJ2-7 and V is TRBV15, with a possible D match to TRBD2 (6 bases). CDR3 length: 14 amino acids. Germline loops: CDR1 LNHNV, CDR2 YYDKDF (reference sequence). The ends were cut back, 4 bases at V and 4 bases at J, with 14 bases in the middle.

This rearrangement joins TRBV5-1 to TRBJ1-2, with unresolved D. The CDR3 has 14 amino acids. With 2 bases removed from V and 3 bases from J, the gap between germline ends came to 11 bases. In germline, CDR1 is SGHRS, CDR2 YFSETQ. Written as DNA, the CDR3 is TGCGCCAGCAGCTTTACAGACCCTGACTATGGCTACACCTTC. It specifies CASSFTDPDYGYTF.

CDR3 in amino acids: CASSQAGYAQYF. The CDR3 nucleotides are TGTGCCAGCAGCCAAGCAGGTTATGCCCAGTACTTC. The chain couples TRBV14 to TRBJ2-5; D uncertain. Germline loops: CDR1 SGHDN, CDR2 FVKESK. The germline V and J ends were trimmed by 1 base and 9 bases, with 9 bases remaining between them. The CDR3 is made up of 12 amino acids.

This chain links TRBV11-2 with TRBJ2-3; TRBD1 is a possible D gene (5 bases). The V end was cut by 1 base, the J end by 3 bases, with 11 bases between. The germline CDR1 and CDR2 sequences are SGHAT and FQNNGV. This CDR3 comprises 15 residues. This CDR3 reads CASSLAGRTTDTQYF. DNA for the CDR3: TGTGCCAGCAGCTTAGCGGGTCGGACAACAGATACGCAGTATTTT.

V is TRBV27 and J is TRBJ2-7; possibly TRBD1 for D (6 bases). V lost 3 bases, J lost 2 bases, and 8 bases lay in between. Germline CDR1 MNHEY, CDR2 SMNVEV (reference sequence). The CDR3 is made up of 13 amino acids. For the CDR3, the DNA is TGTGCCAGCAGTTTGAAGGGGGCCTACGAGCAGTACTTC. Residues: CASSLKGAYEQYF.

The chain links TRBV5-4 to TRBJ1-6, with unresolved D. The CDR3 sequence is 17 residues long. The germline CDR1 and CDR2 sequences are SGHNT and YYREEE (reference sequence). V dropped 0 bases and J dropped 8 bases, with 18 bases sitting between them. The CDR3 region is CASSLVRGNYGDSPLHF. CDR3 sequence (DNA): TGTGCCAGCAGCTTGGTACGAGGGAATTATGGAGATTCACCCCTCCACTTT.

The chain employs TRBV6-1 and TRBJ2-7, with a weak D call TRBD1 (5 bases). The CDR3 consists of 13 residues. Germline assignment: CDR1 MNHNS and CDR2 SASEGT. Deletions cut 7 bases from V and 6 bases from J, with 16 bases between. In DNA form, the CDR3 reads TGTGCCAGCATAACCCCAGGGTTGACCGAGCAGTACTTC. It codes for CASITPGLTEQYF.

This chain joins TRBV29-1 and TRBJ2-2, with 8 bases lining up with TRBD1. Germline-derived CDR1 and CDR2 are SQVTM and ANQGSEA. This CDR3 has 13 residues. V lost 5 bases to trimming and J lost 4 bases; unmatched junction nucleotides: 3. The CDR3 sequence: CSVLRGPTGELFF. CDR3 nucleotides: TGCAGCGTTCTCAGGGGGCCCACCGGGGAGCTGTTTTTT.

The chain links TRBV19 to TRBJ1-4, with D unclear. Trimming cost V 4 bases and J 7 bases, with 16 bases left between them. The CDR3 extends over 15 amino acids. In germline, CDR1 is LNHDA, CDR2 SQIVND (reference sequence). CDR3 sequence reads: CASSSQGRMAEKLFF. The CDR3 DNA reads TGTGCCAGTAGTAGCCAAGGGAGAATGGCTGAAAAACTGTTTTTT.

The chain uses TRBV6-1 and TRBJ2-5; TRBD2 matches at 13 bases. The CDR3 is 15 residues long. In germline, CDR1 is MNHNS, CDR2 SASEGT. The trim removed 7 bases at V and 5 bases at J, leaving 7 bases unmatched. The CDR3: CASISGTSGTETQYF. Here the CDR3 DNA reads TGTGCCAGCATTTCCGGGACTAGCGGGACGGAGACCCAGTACTTC.

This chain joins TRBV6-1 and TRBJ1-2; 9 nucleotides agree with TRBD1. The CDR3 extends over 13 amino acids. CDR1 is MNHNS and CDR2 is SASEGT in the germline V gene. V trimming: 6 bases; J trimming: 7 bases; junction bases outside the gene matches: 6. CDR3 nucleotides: TGTGCCAGCAGACGGACAGGGGTTATTGGCTACACCTTC. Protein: CASRRTGVIGYTF.

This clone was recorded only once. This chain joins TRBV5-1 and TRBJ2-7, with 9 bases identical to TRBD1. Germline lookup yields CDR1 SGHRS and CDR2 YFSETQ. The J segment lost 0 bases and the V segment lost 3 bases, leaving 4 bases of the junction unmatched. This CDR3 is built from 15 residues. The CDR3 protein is CASSSTGGISYEQYF. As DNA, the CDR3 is TGCGCCAGCAGCTCGACAGGGGGGATCTCCTACGAGCAGTACTTC. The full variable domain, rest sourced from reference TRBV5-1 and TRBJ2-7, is KAGVTQTPRYLIKTRGQQVTLSCSPISGHRSVSWYQQTPGQGLQFLFEYFSETQRNKGNFPGRFSGRQFSNSRSEMNVSTLELGDSALYLCASSSTGGISYEQYFGPGTRLTVT.

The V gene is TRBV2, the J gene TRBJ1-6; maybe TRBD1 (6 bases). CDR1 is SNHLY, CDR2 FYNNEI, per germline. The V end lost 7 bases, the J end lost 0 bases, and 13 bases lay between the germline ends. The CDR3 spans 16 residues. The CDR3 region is CASTGVEGSYNSPLHF. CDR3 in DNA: TGTGCCAGCACAGGGGTCGAGGGCTCCTATAATTCACCCCTCCACTTT.